The 17 T cell receptor beta chains given below trace back to one sample, sequenced in a study of shared clonotypes between healthy human individuals (TCRdb year 2020). Library method: the immunoSEQ multiplex PCR assay. TCRdb stores this immuneACCESS table with in-frame sequences only. Part of the clones is absent; in the studies checked, under half of the shortfall reflects unresolved V genes, and no reason is known for the rest. The sample includes approximately 1,500,000 clones, with around 98% observed a single time. 0.4% to 0.45% of the sample comes from the top ten. Input material: naive CD4+ T cells sorted from blood. Per the publication, the cell subset or site label means: CD45RA+ positively selected. Every receptor here comes from a man between 25 and 39 years old in good health.

The genes are TRBV7-9 and TRBJ1-4, with D possibly being TRBD1 (5 bases). Trimming stripped 1 base from V and 8 bases from J, with 5 bases between. CDR1 SEHNR and CDR2 FQNEAQ come from the germline V gene (reference sequence). This CDR3 is built from 12 residues. The CDR3 loop is CASSLGDEKLFF. The CDR3 DNA reads TGTGCCAGCAGCTTAGGGGACGAAAAACTGTTTTTT.

The CDR3 bases are TGTGCCAGCAGCTTACTGGCCAGCTTGGGTAACACTGAAGCTTTCTTT. Translated: CASSLLASLGNTEAFF. The chain recombines TRBV7-3 with TRBJ1-1, with D uncertain. The CDR3 has 16 residues. V gave up 2 bases and J gave up 2 bases, with 15 bases separating them. Germline CDR1 SGHTA, CDR2 FQGTGA.

The table lists this clone with a count of one. V usage is TRBV28 and J usage is TRBJ2-2; unclear D gene. Germline CDR1 MDHEN, CDR2 SYDVKM. Between the trimmed V and J ends, which lost 3 bases and 1 base, there was a span of 12 bases. There are 16 residues in the CDR3. In nucleotides, the CDR3 is TGTGCCAGCAGTTTTCAGGTGGTGGGGAACACCGGGGAGCTGTTTTTT. Amino acids: CASSFQVVGNTGELFF.

Note on this clone: Other DNA variants within this sample encode the same CDR3. This sequence joins TRBV7-2 and TRBJ2-7; the D call may be TRBD1 or TRBD2 (6 bases each). V was shortened by 4 bases and J by 0 bases, with 13 bases between the two germline ends. The CDR3 has 15 residues. Germline-derived CDR1 and CDR2 are SGHTA and FQGNSA. The chain's CDR3 is CASSSVADSSYEQYF. CDR3 in DNA: TGTGCCAGCAGCTCGGTAGCGGACAGCTCCTACGAGCAGTACTTC.

The chain couples TRBV28 to TRBJ2-4, with 9 bases matching TRBD2. V trimming: 6 bases; J trimming: 7 bases; junction bases outside the gene matches: 13. The CDR3 runs 16 residues. Per germline, CDR1 MDHEN and CDR2 SYDVKM. The CDR3 reads CASSHEELAGWNIQYF. CDR3 DNA sequence: TGTGCCAGCAGCCACGAAGAGCTAGCGGGATGGAACATTCAGTACTTC.

This clone was seen a single time. The gene calls are TRBV6-6 and TRBJ2-1, with unresolved D. The CDR3 extends over 14 amino acids. V lost 3 bases to trimming and J lost 4 bases, with 10 bases between them. The germline gives CDR1 MNHNY, CDR2 SVGAGI (reference sequence). The CDR3 region has the DNA TGTGCCAGCAGTTATGACGGATCATACAATGAGCAGTTCTTC. Translation: CASSYDGSYNEQFF.

CDR3 sequence: CASSLVYRGRNEQYF. CDR3 DNA sequence: TGTGCCAGCAGCTTAGTATACAGGGGGAGGAACGAGCAGTACTTC. The chain employs TRBV11-2 and TRBJ2-7; 8 bases align to TRBD1. Germline V gene lookup returns CDR1 SGHAT and CDR2 FQNNGV. V lost 1 base to trimming and J lost 5 bases; unmatched junction nucleotides: 7. The length of the CDR3 is 15 residues. Variable domain in full (rest from reference TRBV11-2 and TRBJ2-7): EAGVAQSPRYKIIEKRQSVAFWCNPISGHATLYWYQQILGQGPKLLIQFQNNGVVDDSQLPKDRFSAERLKGVDSTLKIQPAKLEDSAVYLCASSLVYRGRNEQYFGPGTRLTVT.

The chain links TRBV7-6 to TRBJ2-7; D unclear. Between the trimmed V and J ends, which lost 6 bases and 7 bases, there was a span of 16 bases. Germline values: CDR1 SGHVS, CDR2 FNYEAQ. The CDR3 loop spans 13 amino acids. The CDR3 loop is CASSSPTATEQYF. The DNA of the CDR3 is TGTGCCAGCAGTTCCCCGACGGCTACTGAGCAGTACTTC.

V gene TRBV30 combines with J gene TRBJ1-5, with 8 bases lining up with TRBD1. V lost 0 bases to trimming and J lost 6 bases; unmatched junction nucleotides: 1. CDR3 length: 13 residues. Germline-derived CDR1 and CDR2 are GTSNPN and SVGIG (reference sequence). CDR3 in DNA: TGTGCCTGGAGTGTGACAGGGGCTCAGCCCCAGCATTTT. Translated, it gives CAWSVTGAQPQHF.

The chain uses TRBV30 and TRBJ2-3; D is tentatively TRBD1 or TRBD2 (5 bases each). Germline CDR1 GTSNPN, CDR2 SVGIG (reference sequence). The CDR3 is made up of 14 amino acids. V shed 6 bases and J shed 2 bases, with 15 bases lying between them. CDR3 protein: CACRPGTNTDTQYF. The CDR3 DNA follows: TGTGCCTGCCGCCCTGGGACCAACACAGATACGCAGTATTTT.

The chain couples TRBV5-1 to TRBJ2-1; 8 nucleotides agree with TRBD2. Germline-derived CDR1 and CDR2 are SGHRS and YFSETQ. The length of the CDR3 is 16 residues. V gave up 0 bases and J gave up 5 bases; unmatched junction bases: 7. CDR3: CASSLGTSGTNNEQFF. Written as DNA, the CDR3 is TGCGCCAGCAGCTTGGGAACTAGCGGAACTAACAATGAGCAGTTCTTC.

This rearrangement joins TRBV2 to TRBJ2-1; the D is unclear. Per germline, CDR1 SNHLY and CDR2 FYNNEI. The CDR3 extends over 11 amino acids. Trimming took off 4 bases at V and 7 bases at J, with 5 bases between the two ends. This CDR3 reads CASSGRNEQFF. CDR3 nucleotides: TGTGCCAGCAGTGGACGGAATGAGCAGTTCTTC.

V usage is TRBV19 and J usage is TRBJ2-2; possible D gene TRBD2, 5 bases. The CDR3 is 15 amino acids. With 6 bases removed from V and 3 bases from J, the gap between germline ends came to 14 bases. CDR1 is LNHDA and CDR2 is SQIVND in the germline V gene (reference sequence). In DNA form, the CDR3 reads TGTGCCAGTAGGAGACGGGAAGTGTACACCGGGGAGCTGTTTTTT. It specifies CASRRREVYTGELFF.

The gene calls are TRBV15 and TRBJ2-5; D uncertain. This CDR3 is 12 amino acids long. The germline V gene encodes CDR1 LNHNV and CDR2 YYDKDF (reference sequence). V gave up 6 bases and J gave up 5 bases, with 10 bases separating them. DNA of the CDR3: TGTGCCACCAGTTTGGGGTGGGAGACCCAGTACTTC. As protein: CATSLGWETQYF.

This sequence joins TRBV11-3 and TRBJ1-3; TRBD1 is a possible D gene (6 bases). The V end lost 5 bases, the J end lost 0 bases, and 11 bases lay between the germline ends. This CDR3 region has 15 residues. Germline V lookup: CDR1 SGHNT, CDR2 YENEEA. The CDR3 reads CASSPTGNSGNTIYF. CDR3 nucleotides: TGTGCCAGCAGCCCCACAGGGAACTCTGGAAACACCATATATTTT.

This chain joins TRBV27 and TRBJ2-7, with D possibly TRBD1 on 6 matching bases. Germline CDR1 MNHEY, CDR2 SMNVEV (reference sequence). V lost 9 bases to trimming and J lost 7 bases, with 31 bases between them. The CDR3 has 17 residues. In DNA form, the CDR3 reads TGTGCCAGTACCCAAGTGGGAAACAGGACCAGGGGTAGGGAGCAGTACTTC. This encodes CASTQVGNRTRGREQYF.

The chain carries TRBV5-1 and TRBJ2-3; TRBD2 matches at 8 bases. The V and J ends lost 3 bases and 6 bases, in that order; junction bases with no gene match: 12. CDR1 is SGHRS and CDR2 is YFSETQ in the germline V gene. The CDR3 extends over 16 amino acids. DNA of the CDR3: TGCGCCAGCAGCTCGGCAAGCGGGAGCCCCAGGGATACGCAGTATTTT. Amino acids: CASSSASGSPRDTQYF.